The clone carrying this T cell receptor (beta chain) was found once. The sample belongs to a study of cytomegalovirus exposure and HLA in healthy donors. Between the trimmed V and J ends, which lost 1 base and 4 bases, there was a span of 7 bases. The CDR3 totals 13 residues. Germline loops: CDR1 LNHNV, CDR2 YYDKDF (reference sequence). It was with 60 Vbeta and 13 Jbeta primers that the PCR ran. Assay: immunoSEQ multiplex PCR; the TCRdb copy retains only in-frame clones and omits some. The sample holds around 170,000 clones; roughly 84% are singletons and the top ten take about 2.6%. The V and J genes are TRBV15 and TRBJ2-5; TRBD2 is a possible D gene (6 bases). Sequencing was carried out using PBMCs. The clonotype originates from a woman aged 45 to 65 in good health and CMV-seropositive. This CDR3 is CATSRGLGETQYF. Written as DNA, the CDR3 is TGTGCCACCAGCAGAGGACTAGGAGAGACCCAGTACTTC.